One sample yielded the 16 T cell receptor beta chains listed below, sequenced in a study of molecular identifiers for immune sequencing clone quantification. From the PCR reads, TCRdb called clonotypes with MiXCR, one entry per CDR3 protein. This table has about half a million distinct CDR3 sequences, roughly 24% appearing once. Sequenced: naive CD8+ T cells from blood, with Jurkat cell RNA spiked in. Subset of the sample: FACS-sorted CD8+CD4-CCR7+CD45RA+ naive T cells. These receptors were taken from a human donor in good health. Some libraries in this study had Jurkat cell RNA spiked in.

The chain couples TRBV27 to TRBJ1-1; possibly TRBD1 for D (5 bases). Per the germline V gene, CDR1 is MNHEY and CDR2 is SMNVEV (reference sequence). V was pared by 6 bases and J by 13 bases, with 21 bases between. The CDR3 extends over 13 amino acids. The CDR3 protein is CASSPYRDGGYFF. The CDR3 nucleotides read TGTGCCAGCAGCCCATATCGGGACGGGGGTTATTTCTTT.

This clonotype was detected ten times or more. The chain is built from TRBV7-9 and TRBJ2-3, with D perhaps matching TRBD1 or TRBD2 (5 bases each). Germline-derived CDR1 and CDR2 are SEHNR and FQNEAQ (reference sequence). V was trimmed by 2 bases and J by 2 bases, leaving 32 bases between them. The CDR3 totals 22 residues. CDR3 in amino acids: CASSLRTGDGRNPIANTDTQYF. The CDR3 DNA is TGTGCCAGCAGCTTAAGAACCGGGGACGGACGAAACCCAATAGCCAACACAGATACGCAGTATTTT.

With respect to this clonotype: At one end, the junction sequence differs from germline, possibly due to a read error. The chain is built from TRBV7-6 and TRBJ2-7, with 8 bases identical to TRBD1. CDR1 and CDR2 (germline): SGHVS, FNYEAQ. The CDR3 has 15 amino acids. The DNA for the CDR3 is TGTGCCAGCGGCTTAACGCAGGGGGCGCTGAACGAACAGTACTTC. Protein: CASGLTQGALNEQYF.

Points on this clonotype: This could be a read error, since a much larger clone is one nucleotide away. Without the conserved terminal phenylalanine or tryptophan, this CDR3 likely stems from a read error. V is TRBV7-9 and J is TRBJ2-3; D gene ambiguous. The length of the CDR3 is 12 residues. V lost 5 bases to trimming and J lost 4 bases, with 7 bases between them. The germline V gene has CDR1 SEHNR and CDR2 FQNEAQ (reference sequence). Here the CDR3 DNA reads TGTGCCAGCAGCCCTAGGCCAGATACGCAGTATTCT. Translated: CASSPRPDTQYS.

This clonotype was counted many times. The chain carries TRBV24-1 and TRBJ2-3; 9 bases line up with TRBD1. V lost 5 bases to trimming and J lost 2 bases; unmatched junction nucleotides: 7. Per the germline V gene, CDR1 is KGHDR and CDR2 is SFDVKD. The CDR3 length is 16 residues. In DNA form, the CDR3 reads TGTGCCACCAGTGGAGGACAGGGGTCCTACACAGATACGCAGTATTTT. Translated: CATSGGQGSYTDTQYF.

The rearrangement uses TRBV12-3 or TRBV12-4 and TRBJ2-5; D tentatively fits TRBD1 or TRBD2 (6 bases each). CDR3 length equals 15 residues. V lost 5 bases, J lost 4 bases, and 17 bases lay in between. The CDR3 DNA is TGTGCCAGCAGTCCCCCCCAAGGGGGGTTAGAGACCCAGTACTTC. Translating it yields CASSPPQGGLETQYF.

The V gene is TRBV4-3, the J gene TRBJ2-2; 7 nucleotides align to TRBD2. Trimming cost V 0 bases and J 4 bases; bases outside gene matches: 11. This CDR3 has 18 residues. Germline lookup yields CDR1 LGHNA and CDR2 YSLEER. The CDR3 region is CASSQDGERERGTGELFF. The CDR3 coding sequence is TGCGCCAGCAGCCAAGATGGGGAGCGGGAAAGGGGCACCGGGGAGCTGTTTTTT.

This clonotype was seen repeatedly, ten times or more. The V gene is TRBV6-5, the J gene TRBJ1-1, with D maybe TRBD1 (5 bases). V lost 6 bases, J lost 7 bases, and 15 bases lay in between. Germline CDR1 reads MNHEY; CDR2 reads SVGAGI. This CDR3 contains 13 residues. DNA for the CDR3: TGTGCCAGCAGACTCATGGGACGGAGTGAAGCTTTCTTT. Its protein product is CASRLMGRSEAFF.

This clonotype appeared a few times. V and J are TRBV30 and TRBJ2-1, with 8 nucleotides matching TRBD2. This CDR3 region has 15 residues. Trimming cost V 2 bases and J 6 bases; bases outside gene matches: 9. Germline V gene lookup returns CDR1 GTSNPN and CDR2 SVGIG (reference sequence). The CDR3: CAWSSSGGLFNEQFF. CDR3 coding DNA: TGTGCCTGGAGTTCCTCGGGGGGGCTATTCAATGAGCAGTTCTTC.

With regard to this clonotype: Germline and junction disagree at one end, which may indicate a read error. The CDR3 sequence is CASSLGTVTPEAFF. The CDR3 nucleotides are TGTGCGAGCAGCTTGGGGACGGTGACCCCTGAAGCTTTCTTT. The chain employs TRBV12-3 or TRBV12-4 and TRBJ1-1; maybe TRBD1 (5 bases). This CDR3 spans 14 amino acids.

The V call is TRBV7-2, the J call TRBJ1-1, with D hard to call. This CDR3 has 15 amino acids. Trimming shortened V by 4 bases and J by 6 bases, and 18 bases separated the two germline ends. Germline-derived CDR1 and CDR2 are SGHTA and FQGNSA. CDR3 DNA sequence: TGTGCCAGCAGCTCGAGGGTCAGTATTTTCCCTGAAGCTTTCTTT. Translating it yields CASSSRVSIFPEAFF.

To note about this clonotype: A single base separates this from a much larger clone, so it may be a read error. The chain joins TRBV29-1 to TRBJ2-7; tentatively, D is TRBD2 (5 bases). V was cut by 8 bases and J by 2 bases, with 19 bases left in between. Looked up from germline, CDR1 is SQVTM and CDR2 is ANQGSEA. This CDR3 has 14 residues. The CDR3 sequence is CSILLVPSPYEQYF. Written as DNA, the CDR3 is TGCAGCATTTTACTAGTACCAAGTCCCTACGAGCAGTACTTC.

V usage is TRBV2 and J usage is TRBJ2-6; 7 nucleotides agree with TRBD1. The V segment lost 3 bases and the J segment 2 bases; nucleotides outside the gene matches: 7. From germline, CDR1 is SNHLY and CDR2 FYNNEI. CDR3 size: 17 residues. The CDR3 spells CASSDTDRLAGANVLTF. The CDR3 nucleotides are TGTGCCAGCAGTGATACGGACAGGCTTGCTGGGGCCAACGTCCTGACTTTC. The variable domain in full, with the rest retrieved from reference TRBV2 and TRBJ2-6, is EPEVTQTPSHQVTQMGQEVILRCVPISNHLYFYWYRQILGQKVEFLVSFYNNEISEKSEIFDDQFSVERPDGSNFTLKIRSTKLEDSAMYFCASSDTDRLAGANVLTFGAGSRLTVL.

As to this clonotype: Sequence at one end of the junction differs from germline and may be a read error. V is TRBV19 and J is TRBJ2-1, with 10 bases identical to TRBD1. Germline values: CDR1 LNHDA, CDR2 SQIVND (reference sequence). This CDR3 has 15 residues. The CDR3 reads CARSIGTGADNEQFF. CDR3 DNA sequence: TGTGCCAGGAGTATAGGGACAGGGGCCGACAATGAGCAGTTCTTC.

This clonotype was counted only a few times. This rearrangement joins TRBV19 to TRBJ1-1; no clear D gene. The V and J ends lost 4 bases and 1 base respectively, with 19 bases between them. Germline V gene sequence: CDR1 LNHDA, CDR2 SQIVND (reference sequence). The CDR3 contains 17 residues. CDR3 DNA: TGTGCCAGTAGTACCTCGAACCGTGGACTAAGGAACACTGAAGCTTTCTTT. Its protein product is CASSTSNRGLRNTEAFF. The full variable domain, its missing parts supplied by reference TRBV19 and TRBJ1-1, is DGGITQSPKYLFRKEGQNVTLSCEQNLNHDAMYWYRQDPGQGLRLIYYSQIVNDFQKGDIAEGYSVSREKKESFPLTVTSAQKNPTAFYLCASSTSNRGLRNTEAFFGQGTRLTVV.

DNA of the CDR3: TGTGCCAGCAGTTACACTTCGGCTAGCGGGAGCTATGAGCAGTTCTTC. The encoded protein is CASSYTSASGSYEQFF. This chain joins TRBV6-5 and TRBJ2-1, with 10 bases matching TRBD2. Trimming cost V 2 bases and J 8 bases; bases outside gene matches: 9. The CDR3 is 16 residues long. CDR1 and CDR2 from the germline V gene are MNHEY and SVGAGI.